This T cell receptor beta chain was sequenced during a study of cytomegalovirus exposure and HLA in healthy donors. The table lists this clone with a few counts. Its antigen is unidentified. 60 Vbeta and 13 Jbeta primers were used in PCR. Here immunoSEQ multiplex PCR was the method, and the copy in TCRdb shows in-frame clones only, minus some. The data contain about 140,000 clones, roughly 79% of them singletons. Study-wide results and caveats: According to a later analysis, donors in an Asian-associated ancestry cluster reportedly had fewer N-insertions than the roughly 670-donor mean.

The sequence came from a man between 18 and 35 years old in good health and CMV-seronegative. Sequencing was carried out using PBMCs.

CDR3 coding DNA: TGTGCCAGCAGTGTCCTCTCGGGACAGGGGGCAACTGGGGCCAACGTCCTGACTTTC. Translation gives CASSVLSGQGATGANVLTF. The rearrangement uses TRBV6-1 and TRBJ2-6; 12 bases fit TRBD1. This CDR3 is built from 19 residues. V was clipped by 4 bases and J by 2 bases; unmatched bases: 9. Germline loops: CDR1 MNHNS, CDR2 SASEGT.